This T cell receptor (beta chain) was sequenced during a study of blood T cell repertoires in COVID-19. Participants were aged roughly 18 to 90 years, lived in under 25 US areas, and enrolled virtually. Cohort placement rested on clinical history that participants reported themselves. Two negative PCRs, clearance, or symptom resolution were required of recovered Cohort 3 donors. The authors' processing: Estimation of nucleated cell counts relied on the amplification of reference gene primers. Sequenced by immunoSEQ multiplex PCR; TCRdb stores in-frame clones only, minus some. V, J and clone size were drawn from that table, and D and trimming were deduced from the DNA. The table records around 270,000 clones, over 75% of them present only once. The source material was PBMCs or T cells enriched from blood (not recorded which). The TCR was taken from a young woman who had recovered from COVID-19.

The CDR3 region has the DNA TGCGCCAGCAGCCGCGCGTGGACAGCCCTGCAAGAGACCCAGTACTTC. Protein: CASSRAWTALQETQYF. This chain uses TRBV5-1 with TRBJ2-5; D possibly corresponds to TRBD1 (6 bases). CDR1 is SGHRS and CDR2 is YFSETQ in the germline V gene. The V and J ends lost 4 bases and 2 bases respectively, with 18 bases between them. This CDR3 region has 16 residues.